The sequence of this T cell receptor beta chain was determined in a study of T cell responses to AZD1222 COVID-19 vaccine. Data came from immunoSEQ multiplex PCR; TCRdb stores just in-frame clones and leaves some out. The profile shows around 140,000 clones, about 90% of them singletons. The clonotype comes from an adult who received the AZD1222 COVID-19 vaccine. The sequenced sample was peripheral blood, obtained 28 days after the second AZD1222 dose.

Here the CDR3 DNA reads TGTGCCTGGAGTGTACTGAAGAACACAGATACGCAGTATTTT. It encodes CAWSVLKNTDTQYF. The V gene is TRBV30, the J gene TRBJ2-3; D unresolved. Germline V gene lookup returns CDR1 GTSNPN and CDR2 SVGIG (reference sequence). The CDR3 extends over 14 amino acids. V was cut by 0 bases and J by 2 bases, with 9 bases left in between.